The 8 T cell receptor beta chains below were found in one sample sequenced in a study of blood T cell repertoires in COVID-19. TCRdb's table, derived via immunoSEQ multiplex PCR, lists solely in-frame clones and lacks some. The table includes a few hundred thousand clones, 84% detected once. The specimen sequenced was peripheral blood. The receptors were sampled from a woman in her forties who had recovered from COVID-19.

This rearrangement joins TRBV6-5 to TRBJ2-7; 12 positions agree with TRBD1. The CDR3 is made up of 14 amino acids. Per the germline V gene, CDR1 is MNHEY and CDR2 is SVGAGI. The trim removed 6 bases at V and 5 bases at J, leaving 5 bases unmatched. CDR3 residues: CASRSGTGGNEQYF. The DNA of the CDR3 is TGTGCCAGCAGATCCGGGACAGGGGGCAACGAGCAGTACTTC.

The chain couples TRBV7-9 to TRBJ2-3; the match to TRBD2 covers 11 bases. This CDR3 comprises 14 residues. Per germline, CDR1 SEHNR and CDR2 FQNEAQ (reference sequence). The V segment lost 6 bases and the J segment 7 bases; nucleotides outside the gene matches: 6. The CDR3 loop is CASRKTSGEHTQYF. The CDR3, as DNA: TGTGCCAGCAGAAAGACTAGCGGGGAACATACGCAGTATTTT.

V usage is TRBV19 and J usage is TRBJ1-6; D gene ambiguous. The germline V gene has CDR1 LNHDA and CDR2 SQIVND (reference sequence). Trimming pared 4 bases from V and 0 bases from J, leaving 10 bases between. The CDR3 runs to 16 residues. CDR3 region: CASSKRKSSYNSPLHF. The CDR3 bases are TGTGCCAGTAGTAAAAGAAAGAGCTCCTATAATTCACCCCTCCACTTT.

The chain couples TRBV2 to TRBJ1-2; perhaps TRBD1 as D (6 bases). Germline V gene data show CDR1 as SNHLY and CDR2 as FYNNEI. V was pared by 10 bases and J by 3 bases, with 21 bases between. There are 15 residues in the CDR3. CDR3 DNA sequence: TGTGCCACACAGGGTTTCTTGGATTATGACTATGGCTACACCTTC. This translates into CATQGFLDYDYGYTF.

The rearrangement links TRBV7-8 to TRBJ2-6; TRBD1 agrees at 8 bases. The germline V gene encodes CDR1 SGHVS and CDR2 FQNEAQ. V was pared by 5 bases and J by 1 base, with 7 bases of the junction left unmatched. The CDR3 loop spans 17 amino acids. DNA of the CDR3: TGTGCCAGCAGCCCGACAGGGGTTTCTTCTGGGGCCAACGTCCTGACTTTC. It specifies CASSPTGVSSGANVLTF. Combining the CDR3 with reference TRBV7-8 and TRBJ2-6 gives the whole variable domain GAGVSQSPRYKVAKRGQDVALRCDPISGHVSLFWYQQALGQGPEFLTYFQNEAQLDKSGLPSDRFFAERPEGSVSTLKIQRTQQEDSAVYLCASSPTGVSSGANVLTFGAGSRLTVL.

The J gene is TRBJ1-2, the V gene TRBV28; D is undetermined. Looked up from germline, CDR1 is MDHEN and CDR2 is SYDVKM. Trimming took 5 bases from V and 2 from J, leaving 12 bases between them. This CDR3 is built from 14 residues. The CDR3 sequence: CASSLTKSNYGYTF. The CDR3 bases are TGTGCCAGCAGTCTTACAAAATCCAACTATGGCTACACCTTC.

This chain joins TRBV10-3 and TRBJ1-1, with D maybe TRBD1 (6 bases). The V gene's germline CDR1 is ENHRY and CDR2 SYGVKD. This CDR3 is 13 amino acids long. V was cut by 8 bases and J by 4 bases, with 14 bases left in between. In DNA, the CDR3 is TGTGCCATCCACGGGACACCCCCCACTGAAGCTTTCTTT. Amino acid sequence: CAIHGTPPTEAFF.

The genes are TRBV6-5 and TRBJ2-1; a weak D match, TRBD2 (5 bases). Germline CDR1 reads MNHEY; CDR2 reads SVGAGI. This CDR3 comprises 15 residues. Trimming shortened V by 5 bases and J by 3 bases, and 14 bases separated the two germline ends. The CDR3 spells CASSRSSGDYNEQFF. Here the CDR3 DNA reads TGTGCCAGCAGTCGCAGCTCCGGGGACTACAATGAGCAGTTCTTC.